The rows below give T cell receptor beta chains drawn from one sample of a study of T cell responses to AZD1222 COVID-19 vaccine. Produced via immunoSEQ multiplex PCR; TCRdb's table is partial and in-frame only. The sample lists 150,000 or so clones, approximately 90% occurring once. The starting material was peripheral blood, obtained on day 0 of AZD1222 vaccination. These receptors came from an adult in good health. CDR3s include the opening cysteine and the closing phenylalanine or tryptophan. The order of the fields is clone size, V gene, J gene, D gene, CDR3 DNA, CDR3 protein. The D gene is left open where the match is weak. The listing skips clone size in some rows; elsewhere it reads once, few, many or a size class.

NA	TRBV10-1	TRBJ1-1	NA	TGCGCCAGCAGTGAGTCGCCAGGGAGGACTGAAGCTTTCTTT	CASSESPGRTEAFF
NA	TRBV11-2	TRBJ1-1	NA	TGTGCCAGCAGCGTACAACCAGACACTGAAGCTTTCTTT	CASSVQPDTEAFF
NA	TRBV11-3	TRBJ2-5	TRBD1	TGTGCCAGCAGCCCACGGACAGGGTTATTCAGGGAGACCCAGTACTTC	CASSPRTGLFRETQYF
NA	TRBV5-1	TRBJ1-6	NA	TGCGCCAGCAGCTTGGTATCGTCGAGCTCCTATAATTCACCCCTCCACTTT	CASSLVSSSSYNSPLHF
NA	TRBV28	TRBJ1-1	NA	TGTGCCAGCAGTTTAACAACCGGAGGGAACACTGAAGCTTTCTTT	CASSLTTGGNTEAFF
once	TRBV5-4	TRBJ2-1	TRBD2	TGTGCCAGCAGCTTGGAACTAGCGGGGGGGCCGAACAATGAGCAGTTCTTC	CASSLELAGGPNNEQFF
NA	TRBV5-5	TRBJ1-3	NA	TGTGCCAGCAGCTTGATCGCAGGGGTCGGAAACACCATATATTTT	CASSLIAGVGNTIYF
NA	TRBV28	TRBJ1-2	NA	TGTGCCAGCAATACAGGGTATGGCTACACCTTC	CASNTGYGYTF
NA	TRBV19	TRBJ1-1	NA	TGTGCCAGTAGTATAGACCCACCCTCAGGGATTGCAAAATCGAACACTGAAGCTTTCTTT	CASSIDPPSGIAKSNTEAFF
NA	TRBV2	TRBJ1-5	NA	TGTGCCAGCACCGAAAAATCGGGGGTGAGGAGCAATCAGCCCCAGCATTTT	CASTEKSGVRSNQPQHF
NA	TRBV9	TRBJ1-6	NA	TGTGCCAGCAGCGTAGCGGCAGGAGAATCGCCCCTCCACTTT	CASSVAAGESPLHF
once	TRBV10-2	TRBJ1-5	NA	TGCGCCAGCAGTGAACAGACCAATCAGCCCCAGCATTTT	CASSEQTNQPQHF
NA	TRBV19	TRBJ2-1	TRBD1	TGTGCCAGTAGAGTGGGACAGGGGGCAAATGAGCAGTTCTTC	CASRVGQGANEQFF
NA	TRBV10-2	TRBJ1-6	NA	TGCGCCAGCAGTGAGCCCAGGGTTGCCTATAATTCACCCCTCCACTTT	CASSEPRVAYNSPLHF
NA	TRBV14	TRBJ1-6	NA	TGTGCCAGCAGCCAAGGGGCGGTCGGTGGAGCTCTTCACTTT	CASSQGAVGGALHF
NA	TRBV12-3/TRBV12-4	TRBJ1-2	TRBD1	TGTGCCAGCAGTTTAGATGGGACAGTGGACTACACCTTC	CASSLDGTVDYTF
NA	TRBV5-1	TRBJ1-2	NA	TGCGCCAGCAGCTTGGCCTCAATCATAGGAGGCGGCTACACCTTC	CASSLASIIGGGYTF
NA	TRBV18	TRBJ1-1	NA	TGTGCCAGCTCACCACCGAGGATACTCCTGAACACTGAAGCTTTCTTT	CASSPPRILLNTEAFF
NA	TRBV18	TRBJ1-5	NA	TGTGCCAGCTCACCACAGGGGGGCCTAGGAGGCAATCAGCCCCAGCATTTT	CASSPQGGLGGNQPQHF
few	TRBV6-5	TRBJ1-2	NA	TGTGCCAGCAGTTACACGGCGACGTATGGCTACACCTTC	CASSYTATYGYTF
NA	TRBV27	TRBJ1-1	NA	TGTGCCAGCAGTTCGGGACTTAACACTGAAGCTTTCTTT	CASSSGLNTEAFF
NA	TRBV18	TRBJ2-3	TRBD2	TGTGCCAGCTCACCGGGACTACCTCCAGATACGCAGTATTTT	CASSPGLPPDTQYF
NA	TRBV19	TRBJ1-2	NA	TGTGCCAGTAGTAGGACCTCTAACTATGGCTACACCTTC	CASSRTSNYGYTF
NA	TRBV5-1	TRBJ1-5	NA	TGCGCCAGCAGCTTGGCTGGCCAGAACAATCAGCCCCAGCATTTT	CASSLAGQNNQPQHF
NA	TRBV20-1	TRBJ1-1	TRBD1	TGCAGTGCTAGACCAGGGGGCATGACTTTCTTT	CSARPGGMTFF
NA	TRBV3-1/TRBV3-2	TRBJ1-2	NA	TGTGCCAGCAGCCAGCTTCTACCTACAGGCGACTATGGCTACACCTTC	CASSQLLPTGDYGYTF
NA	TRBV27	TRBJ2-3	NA	TGTGCCAGCAGGTACTTGCCGACAGCCACTAGCACAGATACGCAGTATTTT	CASRYLPTATSTDTQYF
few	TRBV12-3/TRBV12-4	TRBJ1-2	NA	TGTGCCAGCGGGAGGGCTTTTAACTATGGCTACACCTTC	CASGRAFNYGYTF
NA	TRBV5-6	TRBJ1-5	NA	TGTGCCAGCAGCTTGGGGAGGGGGTTCTATGGCAATCAGCCCCAGCATTTT	CASSLGRGFYGNQPQHF
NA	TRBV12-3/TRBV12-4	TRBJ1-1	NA	TGTGCCAGCAGCCTAAAATCGGGCACTGAAGCTTTCTTT	CASSLKSGTEAFF
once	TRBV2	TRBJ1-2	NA	TGTGCCAGCAGTGAACTACCAGGTCCCTATGGCTACACCTTC	CASSELPGPYGYTF
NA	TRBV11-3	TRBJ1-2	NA	TGTGCCAGCAGCCCGGGGGGGTCGGGTGCGTATGGCTACACCTTC	CASSPGGSGAYGYTF
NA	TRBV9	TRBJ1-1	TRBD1	TGTGCCAGCAGCGTGGACAGGGGGGCGAACACTGAAGCTTTCTTT	CASSVDRGANTEAFF
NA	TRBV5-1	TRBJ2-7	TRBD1	TGCGCCAGCAGCCCGGACAGGGAGCAGTACTTC	CASSPDREQYF
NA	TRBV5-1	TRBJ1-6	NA	TGCGCCAGCAGCTTGGCTGAGGAGTCACCCCTCCACTTT	CASSLAEESPLHF
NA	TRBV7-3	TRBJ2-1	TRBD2	TGTGCCAGCAGCTTCCTAGCGGGGGGGCAAGCCGGTGAGCAGTTCTTC	CASSFLAGGQAGEQFF
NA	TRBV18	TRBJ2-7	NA	TGTGCCAGCTCACCAAGGGACGGCTCCTACGAGCAGTACTTC	CASSPRDGSYEQYF
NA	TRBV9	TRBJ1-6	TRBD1	TGTGCCAGCAGCGCTTCGACAGGGCTAACGGGGAATTCACCCCTCCACTTT	CASSASTGLTGNSPLHF
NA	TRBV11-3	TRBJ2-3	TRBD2	TGTGCCAGCAGCTTAGGGTGGCGGGGGAACACAGATACGCAGTATTTT	CASSLGWRGNTDTQYF
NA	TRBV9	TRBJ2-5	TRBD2	TGTGCCAGCAGCGTAGGAGTACTCACTAGCGGGGACTACCAAGAGACCCAGTACTTC	CASSVGVLTSGDYQETQYF
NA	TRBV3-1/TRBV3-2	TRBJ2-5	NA	TGTGCCAGCAGCCAAGTCCCACAAGAGACCCAGTACTTC	CASSQVPQETQYF
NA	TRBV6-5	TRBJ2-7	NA	TGTGCCAGCAGTTCGTTCCGGCGACAGGAAACCTACGAGCAGTACTTC	CASSSFRRQETYEQYF
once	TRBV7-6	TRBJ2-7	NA	TGTGCCAGCAGCTTACTAGGGGACGAGCAGTACTTC	CASSLLGDEQYF
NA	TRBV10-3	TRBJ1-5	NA	TGTGCCATCAGTGCCTGGGGTTCGGAACAGCCCCAGCATTTT	CAISAWGSEQPQHF
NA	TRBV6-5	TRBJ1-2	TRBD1	TGTGCCAGCAGTTACTCGATGACAGGGATAAATGGCTACACCTTC	CASSYSMTGINGYTF
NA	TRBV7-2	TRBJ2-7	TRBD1	TGTGCCAGCAGCTCCGACAGGGGTATCTACGAGCAGTACTTC	CASSSDRGIYEQYF
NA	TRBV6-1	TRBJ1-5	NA	TGTGCCAGCAGTGAAGTGAGGGGGAGGTTCAATCAGCCCCAGCATTTT	CASSEVRGRFNQPQHF
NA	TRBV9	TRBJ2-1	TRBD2	TGTGCCAGCAGCCGTAGCGGGGGGGCCTACAATGAGCAGTTCTTC	CASSRSGGAYNEQFF
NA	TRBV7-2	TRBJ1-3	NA	TGTGCCAGCAGCTTAGGGGGAGTCCCCGCCTCTGGAAACACCATATATTTT	CASSLGGVPASGNTIYF
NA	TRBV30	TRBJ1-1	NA	TGTGCCTGGAGGGCCCCGGGGGCGAATAGAGAAGCTTTCTTT	CAWRAPGANREAFF
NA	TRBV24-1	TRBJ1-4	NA	TGTGCCACCAGTGATTTGCAGCGTCGGCGACCTCGTGTTTATGAAAAACTGTTTTTT	CATSDLQRRRPRVYEKLFF
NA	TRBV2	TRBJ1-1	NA	TGTGCCATTGCGCGGACCGTTAACACTGAAGCTTTCTTT	CAIARTVNTEAFF
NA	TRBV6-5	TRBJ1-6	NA	TGTGCCAGCAGCCTGGAGGGAGGAAGACCCCTCCACTTT	CASSLEGGRPLHF
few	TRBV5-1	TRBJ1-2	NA	TGCGCCAGCAGCTTGGCAACAGGGAAGGATGGCTACACCTTC	CASSLATGKDGYTF
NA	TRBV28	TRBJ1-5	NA	TGTGCCAGCAGTTTAGGGAGGGGTAACAATCAGCCCCAGCATTTT	CASSLGRGNNQPQHF
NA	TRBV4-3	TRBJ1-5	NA	TGCGCCAGCAGCCAAGCTTTCAACAATCAGCCCCAGCATTTT	CASSQAFNNQPQHF
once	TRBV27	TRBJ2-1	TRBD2	TGTGCCAGCAAGCTGACTAGCGGGGCTACCGAGTTCTTC	CASKLTSGATEFF